Detailed here is one TCR beta chain. The target antigen is unknown. Germline assignment: CDR1 SGHTA and CDR2 FQGNSA. The CDR3 runs 13 residues. Naive CD8+ T cells had a CD45RO-CCR7+CD27+CD95- phenotype. The record originates from a study of CXCR3-negative and CXCR3-positive naive CD8 T cells. General study results and limits: For CXCR3-positive naive cells, TRB CDR3s were more hydrophobic than those of CXCR3-negative naive cells. Naive cells that were CXCR3-negative or CXCR3-positive used TRBV-TRBJ genes alike, while memory cells diverged.

cDNA libraries for TRB were generated by 5' RACE incorporating UMI labels. Each CDR3 protein gets one entry in TCRdb, which reprocessed the 5' RACE reads and gives no DNA. The sample holds about 89,000 distinct CDR3 sequences. This TCR was recovered from a human donor in good health. Some clones in this sample may be carry-over from other donors' samples. What was sequenced was naive CXCR3+ CD8+ T cells from blood. Subset in this sample: CD45RO-CCR7+CD27+CD95- naive CD8+ T cells expressing CXCR3 (TNR3+). The chain carries TRBV7-2 and TRBJ2-1; TCRdb designates TRBD1, a call that cannot be tested without DNA. CDR3 sequence reads: CASSLVPGNEQFF. Looking up the rest from reference TRBV7-2 and TRBJ2-1 gives the full variable domain: GAGVSQSPSNKVTEKGKDVELRCDPISGHTALYWYRQSLGQGLEFLIYFQGNSAPDKSGLPSDRFSAERTGGSVSTLTIQRTQQEDSAVYLCASSLVPGNEQFFGPGTRLTVL.